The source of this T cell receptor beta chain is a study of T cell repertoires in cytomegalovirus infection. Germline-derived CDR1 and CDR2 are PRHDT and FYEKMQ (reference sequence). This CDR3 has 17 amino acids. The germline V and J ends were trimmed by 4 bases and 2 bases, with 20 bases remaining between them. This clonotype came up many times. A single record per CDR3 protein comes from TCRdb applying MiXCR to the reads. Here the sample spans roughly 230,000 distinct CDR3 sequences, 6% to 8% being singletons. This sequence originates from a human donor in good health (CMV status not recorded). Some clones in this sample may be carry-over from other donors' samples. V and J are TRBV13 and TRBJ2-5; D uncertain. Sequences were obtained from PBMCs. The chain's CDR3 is CASSSQQPSTFQETQYF. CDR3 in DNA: TGTGCCAGCAGCTCACAACAACCTTCGACATTTCAAGAGACCCAGTACTTC.